What follows are 11 T cell receptor beta chains derived from one specimen sequenced in a study of human T cells and chemical hapten exposure. TCRdb reprocessed the RACE reads via MiXCR and lists one record per CDR3 protein. The table shows 150,000 to 200,000 distinct CDR3 sequences, with more than 12% occurring only once. Stated time point: patch test 1, 2 weeks after DPC sensitization. Treatment given: therapeutic diphenylcyclopropenone sensitization with weekly scalp DPC. The sample was whole blood, taken in connection with sensitization to the hapten diphenylcyclopropenone (DPC). Receptors were obtained from a woman between 25 and 40 years old with alopecia areata. Some clones in this sample may be carry-over from other donors' samples.

Written as DNA, the CDR3 is TGTGCCAGCAGCGTAGAGGGACAGGGGGTGTATGGCTACACCTTC. Translation gives CASSVEGQGVYGYTF. The V and J genes are TRBV9 and TRBJ1-2, with 11 bases lining up with TRBD1. The CDR3 extends over 15 amino acids. The V gene's germline CDR1 is SGDLS and CDR2 YYNGEE. V lost 0 bases, J lost 5 bases, and 3 bases stayed unmatched.

This clonotype appeared many times. This chain uses TRBV11-3 with TRBJ2-1, with D perhaps TRBD2 (5 bases). This CDR3 has 12 residues. Between the trimmed V and J ends, which lost 8 bases and 6 bases, there was a span of 11 bases. CDR1 and CDR2 from the germline V gene are SGHNT and YENEEA. CDR3 in amino acids: CASATSGNEQFF. CDR3 coding DNA: TGTGCCAGCGCCACGAGCGGCAATGAGCAGTTCTTC.

The chain couples TRBV21-1 to TRBJ2-6; the table's D call, TRBD1, has no DNA check behind it. TRBV21-1 is given as a pseudogene. This CDR3 has 18 amino acids. CDR3 DNA sequence: TGTGCCAGCAGCAAAGTAGCGGCAGGGGGCGCTGGGGCCAACGTCCTGACTTTC. Translating gives CASSKVAAGGAGANVLTF.

CDR3 sequence: CASSFGGSSYNEQFF. The CDR3 nucleotides read TGTGCCAGCAGCTTCGGCGGTAGCTCCTACAATGAGCAGTTCTTC. The chain combines TRBV7-3 with TRBJ2-1; D unresolved. Trimming removed 3 bases at V and 0 bases at J, with 9 bases between. Germline CDR1 SGHTA, CDR2 FQGTGA. This CDR3 spans 15 amino acids.

This clonotype has a handful of counts. The V gene is TRBV28, the J gene TRBJ1-5, with TRBD1 matching over 7 bases. With V trimmed by 6 bases and J by 0 bases, 11 bases remained unmatched. There are 17 residues in the CDR3. CDR1 is MDHEN and CDR2 is SYDVKM in the germline V gene. In DNA form, the CDR3 reads TGTGCCAGCAGCTCTGGACAGGCCCCTTATAGCAATCAGCCCCAGCATTTT. Protein sequence: CASSSGQAPYSNQPQHF.

This clonotype was counted ten times or more. The chain has TRBV20-1 and TRBJ2-3; D tentatively reads TRBD1 or TRBD2 (6 bases each). Trimming shortened V by 4 bases and J by 4 bases, and 18 bases separated the two germline ends. Germline values: CDR1 DFQATT, CDR2 SNEGSKA (reference sequence). This CDR3 is 15 amino acids long. CDR3 in amino acids: CSATGAETIPDTQYF. The CDR3 bases are TGCAGTGCTACGGGGGCTGAGACTATTCCAGATACGCAGTATTTT.

This clonotype appeared many times. The V call is TRBV6-6, the J call TRBJ1-2; D perhaps matches TRBD1 (6 bases). Germline V gene sequence: CDR1 MNHNY, CDR2 SVGAGI (reference sequence). The CDR3 runs 14 residues. The V and J ends lost 6 bases and 3 bases respectively, with 14 bases between them. In DNA form, the CDR3 reads TGTGCCAGCAGCAAACAGGGCTCTGACTATGGCTACACCTTC. Amino acids: CASSKQGSDYGYTF.

This clonotype has only a few counts. This rearrangement joins TRBV4-3 to TRBJ1-2; 8 bases match TRBD1. The CDR3 is 14 residues long. J was trimmed by 7 bases and V by 4 bases; bases with no gene match: 8. The V gene's germline CDR1 is LGHNA and CDR2 YSLEER. The chain's CDR3 is CASSPNTGGLGYTF. The CDR3 DNA is TGCGCCAGCAGCCCTAACACAGGGGGGCTTGGCTACACCTTC.

The chain couples TRBV11-2 to TRBJ2-3; D may be TRBD1 or TRBD2 (5 bases each). The V gene's germline CDR1 is SGHAT and CDR2 FQNNGV. V shed 5 bases and J shed 4 bases, with 16 bases lying between them. The CDR3 is made up of 15 amino acids. The CDR3 sequence: CASSLGTMPPDTQYF. In nucleotides, the CDR3 is TGTGCCAGCAGCCTTGGGACCATGCCCCCAGATACGCAGTATTTT.

The table lists this clonotype with a few counts. The V gene is TRBV7-2, the J gene TRBJ2-5; 8 positions match TRBD1. Unmatched junction bases numbered 3, after V lost 1 base and J lost 2 bases. The CDR3 loop spans 15 amino acids. Germline V CDR1 and CDR2: SGHTA, FQGNSA. CDR3 amino acids: CASSLGQGFQETQYF. The CDR3 nucleotides read TGTGCCAGCAGCTTAGGACAGGGGTTTCAAGAGACCCAGTACTTC.

Concerning this clonotype: It may be a read error: a sequence one base away is much more abundant. The chain carries TRBV5-1 and TRBJ1-1; 7 nucleotides match TRBD1. V was pared by 7 bases and J by 10 bases, with 16 bases of the junction left unmatched. Germline CDR1 and CDR2: SGHRS and YFSETQ. CDR3 length: 14 amino acids. CDR3 sequence: CASGEVGQWASAFF. For the CDR3, the DNA is TGCGCCAGCGGAGAGGTGGGACAGTGGGCCTCAGCTTTCTTT.